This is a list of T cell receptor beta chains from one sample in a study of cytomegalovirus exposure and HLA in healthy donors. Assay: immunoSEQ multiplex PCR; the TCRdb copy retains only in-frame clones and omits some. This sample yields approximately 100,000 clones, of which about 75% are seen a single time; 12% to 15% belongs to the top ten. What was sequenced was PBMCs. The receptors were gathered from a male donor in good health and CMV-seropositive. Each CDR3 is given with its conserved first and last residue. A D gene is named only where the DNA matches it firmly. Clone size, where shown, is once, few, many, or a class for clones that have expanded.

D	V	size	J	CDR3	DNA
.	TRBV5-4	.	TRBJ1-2	CASSTLLPGQLHYGYTF	TGTGCCAGCAGCACACTCCTTCCCGGACAGTTACACTATGGCTACACCTTC
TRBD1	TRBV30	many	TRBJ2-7	CAWRRTGTLGEQYF	TGTGCCTGGAGAAGGACAGGCACTTTGGGCGAGCAGTACTTC
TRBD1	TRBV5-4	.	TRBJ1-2	CASSPAGDRGAYGYTF	TGTGCCAGCAGCCCTGCGGGGGACAGGGGCGCTTATGGCTACACCTTC
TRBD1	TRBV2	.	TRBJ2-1	CASSEGQGYNEQFF	TGTGCCAGCAGTGAAGGACAGGGCTACAATGAGCAGTTCTTC
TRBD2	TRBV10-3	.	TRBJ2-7	CAIRSGGGEQYF	TGTGCCATCCGGAGCGGGGGGGGAGAGCAGTACTTC
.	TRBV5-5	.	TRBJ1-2	CASSLAPQGGDGYTF	TGTGCCAGCAGCTTGGCCCCGCAGGGAGGCGATGGCTACACCTTC
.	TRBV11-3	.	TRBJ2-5	CASSLVGGAQETQYF	TGTGCCAGCAGCTTAGTTGGAGGGGCGCAAGAGACCCAGTACTTC
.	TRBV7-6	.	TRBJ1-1	CASSRLTRRSNTEAFF	TGTGCCAGCAGCAGATTGACCCGGAGATCGAACACTGAAGCTTTCTTT
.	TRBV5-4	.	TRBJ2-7	CASSPGGRSVIEQYF	TGTGCCAGCAGCCCCGGGGGGCGATCCGTCATCGAGCAGTACTTC
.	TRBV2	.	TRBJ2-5	CASSVLRTQETQYF	TGTGCCAGCAGTGTTTTAAGGACTCAAGAGACCCAGTACTTC
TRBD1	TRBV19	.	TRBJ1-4	CASSMGQGDEKLFF	TGTGCCAGTAGTATGGGACAGGGGGACGAAAAACTGTTTTTT
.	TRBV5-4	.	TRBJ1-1	CASSLDYRENTEAFF	TGTGCCAGCAGCTTGGATTACAGGGAAAACACTGAAGCTTTCTTT
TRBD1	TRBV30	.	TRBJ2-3	CAWRLDRGSDTQYF	TGTGCCTGGAGGCTCGACAGGGGTTCAGATACGCAGTATTTT
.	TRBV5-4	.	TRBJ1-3	CASSEYSYSGNTIYF	TGTGCCAGCAGCGAATACAGCTACTCTGGAAACACCATATATTTT
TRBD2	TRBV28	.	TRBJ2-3	CASSDGGAGTDTQYF	TGTGCCAGCAGCGACGGGGGGGCGGGCACAGATACGCAGTATTTT
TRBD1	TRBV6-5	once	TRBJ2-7	CASSRDSTYEQYF	TGTGCCAGCAGTAGGGACAGTACCTACGAGCAGTACTTC
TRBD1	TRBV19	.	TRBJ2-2	CASSIRGTANTGELFF	TGTGCCAGTAGTATTCGTGGGACAGCGAACACCGGGGAGCTGTTTTTT
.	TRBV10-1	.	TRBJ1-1	CASSELPQGNTEAFF	TGCGCCAGCAGTGAATTGCCACAGGGGAACACTGAAGCTTTCTTT
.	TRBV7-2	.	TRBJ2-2	CASSWAAGAGGELFF	TGTGCCAGCAGCTGGGCCGCGGGGGCGGGCGGGGAGCTGTTTTTT